Each of the 11 T cell receptor beta chains below was sequenced from the same sample in a study of T cells in tumors after PD-1 blockade. Assay: immunoSEQ multiplex PCR; the TCRdb copy retains only in-frame clones and omits some. The table has 30,000 to 40,000 clones, over 75% seen once. Sequencing used PBMCs, obtained before anti-PD-1 treatment. The receptors shown here come from a human donor with basal cell carcinoma.

This clone has a handful of counts. The rearrangement uses TRBV2 and TRBJ1-6; 9 nucleotides match TRBD1. CDR1 is SNHLY, CDR2 FYNNEI, per germline. This CDR3 spans 13 amino acids. With 9 bases clipped from V and 9 bases from J, the junction kept 6 bases outside the gene matches. CDR3 residues: CARGEGQGSPLHF. The CDR3 coding sequence is TGTGCCAGAGGGGAGGGACAGGGTTCACCCCTCCACTTT.

The chain couples TRBV9 to TRBJ1-3; D may be TRBD1 (5 bases). The V gene lost 0 bases and the J gene lost 7 bases, with 17 bases spanning the gap. The V gene's germline CDR1 is SGDLS and CDR2 YYNGEE. The CDR3 extends over 16 amino acids. CDR3 loop: CASSVDPEGPSNTIYF. The CDR3 nucleotides read TGTGCCAGCAGCGTAGATCCGGAGGGACCCTCCAACACCATATATTTT.

This rearrangement joins TRBV29-1 to TRBJ2-3; D is undetermined. The CDR3 totals 12 residues. Germline V gene data show CDR1 as SQVTM and CDR2 as ANQGSEA. V was shortened by 6 bases and J by 1 base, with 8 bases between the two germline ends. CDR3 protein: CSVAPGTDTQYF. In DNA, the CDR3 is TGCAGCGTCGCCCCGGGCACAGATACGCAGTATTTT.

The V call is TRBV19, the J call TRBJ1-3, with D uncertain. V lost 4 bases and J lost 3, with 4 bases in between. This CDR3 has 12 residues. Germline V gene lookup returns CDR1 LNHDA and CDR2 SQIVND (reference sequence). As DNA, the CDR3 is TGTGCCAGTAGTAAGGGTGGAAACACCATATATTTT. It specifies CASSKGGNTIYF.

A few counts support this clone. The chain uses TRBV5-8 and TRBJ2-4; D remains unclear. Per germline, CDR1 SGHTS and CDR2 YDEGEE. The CDR3 is 15 amino acids. Trimming left V 0 bases short and J 0 bases short, with 7 bases between. The CDR3: CASSLVTLAKNIQYF. Here the CDR3 DNA reads TGTGCCAGCAGCTTGGTGACTCTAGCCAAAAACATTCAGTACTTC.

The chain combines TRBV6-5 with TRBJ1-6; 8 nucleotides line up with TRBD1. Germline V gene sequence: CDR1 MNHEY, CDR2 SVGAGI. This CDR3 has 13 residues. V shed 5 bases, J shed 7 bases, and the junction held 1 base outside the gene matches. Here the CDR3 DNA reads TGTGCCAGCAGTAGACAGGGGAATTCACCCCTCCACTTT. Residues: CASSRQGNSPLHF.

This rearrangement joins TRBV6-2 or TRBV6-3 to TRBJ1-5, with D possibly TRBD1 on 5 matching bases. The CDR3 runs 15 residues. The germline V gene has CDR1 MNHEY and CDR2 SVGEGT. V was clipped by 3 bases and J by 2 bases, with 11 bases between them. This CDR3 reads CASSYPDRRNQPQHF. CDR3 sequence (DNA): TGTGCCAGCAGTTATCCAGACAGACGCAATCAGCCCCAGCATTTT.

J is TRBJ1-2 and V is TRBV7-2, with 7 bases lining up with TRBD1. CDR3 length equals 14 residues. The germline V gene encodes CDR1 SGHTA and CDR2 FQGNSA. V gave up 3 bases and J gave up 8 bases; unmatched junction bases: 9. Written as DNA, the CDR3 is TGTGCCAGCAGCTTCCCCTCGCAGGGGGTCGGCTACACCTTC. Translation: CASSFPSQGVGYTF.

V and J are TRBV24-1 and TRBJ1-2; 7 positions agree with TRBD1. Losses at the gene ends were 5 bases for V and 4 bases for J; bases not matched to a gene: 6. Germline V gives CDR1 KGHDR, CDR2 SFDVKD. The CDR3 extends over 14 amino acids. The CDR3 reads CATSGADRAYGYTF. The DNA of the CDR3 is TGTGCCACCAGTGGGGCCGACAGGGCCTATGGCTACACCTTC.

The gene calls are TRBV6-5 and TRBJ1-1; no clear D. V lost 5 bases and J 1 base, leaving 14 bases between the germline ends. CDR1 is MNHEY, CDR2 SVGAGI, per germline. The CDR3 covers 15 residues. The CDR3 DNA is TGTGCCAGCAGTCAACGGGCAACAGAGAACACTGAAGCTTTCTTT. It encodes CASSQRATENTEAFF.

The genes are TRBV6-4 and TRBJ1-5, with TRBD1 matching over 7 bases. The junction had 6 bases not matched to a gene; V was cut back by 4 bases and J by 6 bases. The CDR3 has 14 amino acids. The germline V gene encodes CDR1 MRHNA and CDR2 SNTAGT. The CDR3 spells CASSGEGGSQPQHF. In DNA, the CDR3 is TGTGCCAGCAGTGGAGAAGGGGGCAGTCAGCCCCAGCATTTT.